This T cell receptor (beta chain) was obtained from a study of T-cell reconstitution after alpha-beta-depleted transplantation in children. Unique molecular identifiers were incorporated into the prepared TCRbeta library. From the PCR reads, TCRdb called clonotypes with MiXCR, one entry per CDR3 protein. Of about 610,000 distinct CDR3 sequences listed, more than 9% were seen once; the top ten hold roughly 4%. The CDR3 sequence is 14 residues long. The V segment lost 6 bases and the J segment 7 bases; nucleotides outside the gene matches: 5. Germline CDR1 MNHEY, CDR2 SMNVEV (reference sequence). This material consisted of PBMCs from the stem cell graft donor, taken from the stem cell graft. The rearrangement links TRBV27 to TRBJ1-5; 11 bases fit TRBD1. The receptor was isolated from a human donor who donated a stem cell graft to a child with acute myeloid leukemia. This CDR3 reads CASSEGQGVQPQHF. The DNA for the CDR3 is TGTGCCAGCAGCGAGGGACAGGGGGTCCAGCCCCAGCATTTT.